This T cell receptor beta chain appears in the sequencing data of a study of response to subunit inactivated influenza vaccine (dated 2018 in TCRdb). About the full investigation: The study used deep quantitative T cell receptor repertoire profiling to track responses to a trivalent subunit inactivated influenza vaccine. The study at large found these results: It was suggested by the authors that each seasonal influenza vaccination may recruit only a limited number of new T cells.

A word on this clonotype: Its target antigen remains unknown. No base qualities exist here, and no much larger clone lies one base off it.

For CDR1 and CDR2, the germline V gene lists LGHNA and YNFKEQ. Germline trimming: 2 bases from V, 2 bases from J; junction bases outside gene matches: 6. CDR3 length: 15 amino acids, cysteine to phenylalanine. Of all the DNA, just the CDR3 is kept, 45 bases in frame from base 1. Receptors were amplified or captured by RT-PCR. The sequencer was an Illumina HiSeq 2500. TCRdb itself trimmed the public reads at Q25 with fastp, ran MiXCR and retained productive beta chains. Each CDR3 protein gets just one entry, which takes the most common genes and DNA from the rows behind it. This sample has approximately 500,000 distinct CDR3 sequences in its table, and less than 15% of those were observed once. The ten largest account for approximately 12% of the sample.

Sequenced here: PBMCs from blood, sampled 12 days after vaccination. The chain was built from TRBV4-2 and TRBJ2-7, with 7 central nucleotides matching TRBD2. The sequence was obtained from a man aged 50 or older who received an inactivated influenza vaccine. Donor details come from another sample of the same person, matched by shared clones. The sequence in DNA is TGTGCCAGCAGCCAAACTAGCGATTCAGCCTACGAGCAGTACTTC. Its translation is CASSQTSDSAYEQYF.